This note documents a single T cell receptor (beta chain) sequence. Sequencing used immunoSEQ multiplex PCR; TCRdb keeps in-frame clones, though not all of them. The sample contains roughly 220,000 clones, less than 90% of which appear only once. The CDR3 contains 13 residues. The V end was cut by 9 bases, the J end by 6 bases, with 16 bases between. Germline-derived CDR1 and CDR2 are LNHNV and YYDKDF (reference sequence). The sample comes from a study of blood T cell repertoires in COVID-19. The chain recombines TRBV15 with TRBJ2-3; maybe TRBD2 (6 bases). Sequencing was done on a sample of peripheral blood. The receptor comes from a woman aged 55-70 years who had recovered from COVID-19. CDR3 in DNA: TGTGCCACAAACCGGGACTTAACCGATACGCAGTATTTT. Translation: CATNRDLTDTQYF.